This T cell receptor beta chain was recovered during a study of tumor-infiltrating lymphocytes in primary liver carcinoma. Study results and limitations: It was observed that only about 8-25% of the top clones appeared in every one of the five tumor regions. Pairs comparing tumor with adjacent tissue or blood overlapped less than pairs drawn from tumor regions.

To note about this clonotype: No antigen is known for it. An end of the junction does not agree with germline; a read error may underlie this.

It was from approximately 20-30 mg of unsorted bulk tissue that RNA and DNA were co-extracted. Each tumor was sampled at four poles and its centre. With approximately 470 ng total RNA as template and a constant-region primer, TCR beta cDNA was made. Three-round nested multiplex PCR performed with slightly modified ARM-PCR produced the TCR beta libraries. Both of the initial two PCR rounds ran for roughly 10 cycles and employed TRBV1-TRBV30 forward primers alongside a C-beta reverse primer. TCRdb redid the calling of the multiplex PCR reads with MiXCR, one entry per CDR3 protein. In the table there are approximately 45,000 distinct CDR3 sequences, 73% of which are singletons. This CDR3 is 21 amino acids long. CDR1 SGHAT and CDR2 FQNNGV come from the germline V gene.

The gene calls are TRBV11-2 and TRBJ2-6, with 8 bases fitting TRBD1. The clonotype was recovered from a man aged 35-49 years with primary liver carcinoma and hepatitis B virus infection. The sequenced sample was liver tumor tissue from sampling region 2. The subset here: tumor region T2, inferior pole. This CDR3 is CANSMGGDRGISRSGANVLTF. CDR3 in DNA: TGTGCCAACAGCATGGGAGGAGACAGGGGCATTTCCCGCTCTGGGGCCAACGTCCTGACTTTC.